The clone carrying this TCR beta chain was recorded once. Its antigen remains unidentified. Libraries were prepared by immunoSEQ multiplex PCR; TCRdb keeps only in-frame clonotypes and omits some of them. This repertoire shows 120,000 to 150,000 clones, over 85% found once; its top ten account for approximately 6%. These data originate in a study of T cell responses to AZD1222 COVID-19 vaccine. Findings and caveats of the study: Repertoires in all cases were sampled only once the peak T cell response had passed. Seropositivity was recorded at baseline in only a handful of AZD1222 recipients. When two AZD1222 doses had been given, Spike-specific TCR breadth and depth rose.

CDR3 size: 15 residues. The germline CDR1 and CDR2 sequences are SNHLY and FYNNEI. The V and J ends lost 5 bases and 3 bases respectively, with 14 bases between them. The chain links TRBV2 to TRBJ1-5; D is possibly TRBD1 (5 bases). The sequence came from an adult in good health. The sequencing here drew on peripheral blood, taken on day 0 of AZD1222 vaccination. The CDR3 sequence: CASSLQAPPNQPQHF. CDR3 nucleotide sequence: TGTGCCAGCAGTCTACAGGCTCCCCCCAATCAGCCCCAGCATTTT.